The rows below give T cell receptor beta chains drawn from one sample of a study of blood T cell repertoires in COVID-19. Assay used: immunoSEQ multiplex PCR; TCRdb lists only in-frame clones, some missing. The table has a few hundred thousand clones, approximately 87% seen once. The sample consisted of peripheral blood. All receptors derive from a man aged 60 to 75 who had recovered from COVID-19. The CDR3 runs from the conserved cysteine through the conserved F or W. The D gene is left open where the match is weak. A clone size is listed for some rows: how often the clone was seen (once, few, many), or a class if it is expanded.

NA	TRBV30	TRBJ2-3	NA	TGTGCCTGGAGTGGAACAGGAGCAGCAGATACGCAGTATTTT	CAWSGTGAADTQYF
NA	TRBV19	TRBJ2-5	TRBD1	TGTGCCACTCAGACGGGACAGGGCGGAGAGACCCAGTACTTC	CATQTGQGGETQYF
NA	TRBV6-4	TRBJ2-3	TRBD2	TGTGCCAGCAGTGTAAGGGGACTAGGGGATACAGATACGCAGTATTTT	CASSVRGLGDTDTQYF
NA	TRBV19	TRBJ2-3	NA	TGTGCCAGTAGTTGGGGGGGACAGGTCACAGATACGCAGTATTTT	CASSWGGQVTDTQYF
NA	TRBV6-7	TRBJ1-1	NA	TGTGCCAGCAGTTACTCGACTGCAGGGGTGTATCGGACTGAAGCTTTCTTT	CASSYSTAGVYRTEAFF
NA	TRBV9	TRBJ1-4	NA	TGTGCCAGCAGCCGGACAGCTCAATCCCCTAATGAAAAACTGTTTTTT	CASSRTAQSPNEKLFF
NA	TRBV11-2	TRBJ2-6	NA	TGTGCCAGCAGCTTAGGGCTCGTTGGGGCCAACGTCCTGACTTTC	CASSLGLVGANVLTF
NA	TRBV27	TRBJ1-2	NA	TGTGCCAGCAGTACCCGAGTCGGCTATGGCTACACCTTC	CASSTRVGYGYTF
NA	TRBV27	TRBJ2-2	TRBD2	TGTGCCAGCAGTTTTCAGGCGGGAGCAAACACCGGGGAGCTGTTTTTT	CASSFQAGANTGELFF
NA	TRBV19	TRBJ2-2	NA	TGTGCCAGTAGTATTTCCGGGACCGGGGGTGCCGGGGAGCTGTTTTTT	CASSISGTGGAGELFF
NA	TRBV5-1	TRBJ1-5	NA	TGCGCCAGCAGCCCCTGGGGAGATCATCAGCCCCAGCATTTT	CASSPWGDHQPQHF
NA	TRBV6-5	TRBJ2-2	NA	TGTGCCAGCGCTCGGGGGTCCTCCACCGGGGAGCTGTTTTTT	CASARGSSTGELFF
NA	TRBV28	TRBJ2-7	NA	TGTGCCAGCAGTCCCCCCCCAGTTTCTGGCGAGCAGTACTTC	CASSPPPVSGEQYF
once	TRBV7-3	TRBJ2-1	TRBD2	TGTGCCAGCAGCCACCGACTAGCGGGGGGGCAGGCTGAGCAGTTCTTC	CASSHRLAGGQAEQFF
NA	TRBV28	TRBJ2-2	TRBD1	TGTGCCAGCAGTCCTCCAGGGGGCCTAGGAGCGAACACCGGGGAGCTGTTTTTT	CASSPPGGLGANTGELFF
NA	TRBV16	TRBJ2-3	TRBD1	TGTGCCAGCAGCCGAGGACAGGGGGTTTCCGGGACAGATACGCAGTATTTT	CASSRGQGVSGTDTQYF
NA	TRBV6-5	TRBJ1-1	NA	TGTGCCAGCAGTTACACGGTAGGGAGGACAGCTTTCTTT	CASSYTVGRTAFF
NA	TRBV19	TRBJ2-5	TRBD2	TGTGCCAGTAGTAGCAGACTAGCAGGTTTGGAGACCCAGTACTTC	CASSSRLAGLETQYF
NA	TRBV29-1	TRBJ2-3	TRBD1	TGCGGAGCCTTACGGGACAGCACTAGCACAGATACGCAGTATTTT	CGALRDSTSTDTQYF
NA	TRBV7-9	TRBJ1-2	NA	TGTGCCAGCAGCAGGGACCTTGCTAGGGGCTACACCTTC	CASSRDLARGYTF
NA	TRBV7-3	TRBJ1-6	TRBD1	TGTGCCAGCAGTCGGGACAGGGGGTATAATTCACCCCTCCACTTT	CASSRDRGYNSPLHF
NA	TRBV30	TRBJ1-3	TRBD1	TGTGCCTGGAGCTCTCCCGACAGGGCCGCTGGAAACACCATATATTTT	CAWSSPDRAAGNTIYF
once	TRBV29-1	TRBJ2-7	NA	TGCAGCGTCGAGAACTCCTACGAGCAGTACTTC	CSVENSYEQYF
NA	TRBV18	TRBJ2-3	NA	TGTGCCAGCTCACCACCGAACGGACTCACGACAGATACGCAGTATTTT	CASSPPNGLTTDTQYF
NA	TRBV6-4	TRBJ2-2	TRBD1	TGTGCCAGCAGTGTCGACAGGGCCACCGGGGAGCTGTTTTTT	CASSVDRATGELFF